This TCR beta chain was identified in a study of blood T cells in healthy people across ages. Study-level points and caveats: There were more naive CD4+ cells and higher diversity in long-lived donors than in aged donors.

Next came a second PCR, run for roughly 6 to 11 cycles, which used a sample-barcoded 5' primer along with a J-beta primer mix. TCRdb re-called the 5' RACE reads through MiXCR, storing one row per CDR3 protein. The data show 1.5 million to 2 million distinct CDR3 sequences, around 35% seen once. The CDR3 runs to 14 residues. CDR1 is KGHDR and CDR2 is SFDVKD in the germline V gene. V trimming: 5 bases; J trimming: 7 bases; junction bases outside the gene matches: 8. Comment on this clonotype: The antigen is undetermined.

All donors came from Russia, were Caucasian and healthy, and spanned ages roughly 6 to 100. A minimum of 6 micrograms of total RNA was extracted per sample. This chain joins TRBV24-1 and TRBJ1-2; 8 positions agree with TRBD1. The material sequenced was blood. The clonotype comes from a woman aged 30 to 39 in good health. In DNA, the CDR3 is TGTGCCACCAGTGGCACGGACAGGGAAGGTGGCTACACCTTC. This gives the protein CATSGTDREGGYTF.